This T cell receptor beta chain was recovered during a study of cytomegalovirus exposure and HLA in healthy donors. Overall study findings and caveats: In a later analysis, common viral pathogens appeared linked to several of the most significant clusters. The dataset shows that most TCR sequences were rare, while some public TCRs occurred in many donors. Earlier analysis yielded a pattern in which most TCR beta V segments were productive about 90% or about 30% of the time. Presence/absence analyses treated sequencing depth as roughly uniform across donors.

The CDR3 is 17 residues long. Trimming at V came to 2 bases and at J to 5 bases, leaving 12 bases not matched to a gene. Germline-derived CDR1 and CDR2 are SGHDN and FVKESK. Remarks on this clone: Antigen unknown.

In the PCR, 60 Vbeta and 13 Jbeta primers were used. The assay was immunoSEQ multiplex PCR, and TCRdb's table has in-frame clones only and misses some. The sample holds 200,000 or so clones, roughly 84% seen once. Sequences were obtained from PBMCs. The source is a girl between 10 and 17 years old in good health and CMV-seronegative. This rearrangement joins TRBV14 to TRBJ1-2; 9 bases line up with TRBD1. The CDR3 DNA reads TGTGCCAGCAGCCAATTCATTGCCCCGGACAGGGGTTATGGCTACACCTTC. Encoded protein: CASSQFIAPDRGYGYTF.